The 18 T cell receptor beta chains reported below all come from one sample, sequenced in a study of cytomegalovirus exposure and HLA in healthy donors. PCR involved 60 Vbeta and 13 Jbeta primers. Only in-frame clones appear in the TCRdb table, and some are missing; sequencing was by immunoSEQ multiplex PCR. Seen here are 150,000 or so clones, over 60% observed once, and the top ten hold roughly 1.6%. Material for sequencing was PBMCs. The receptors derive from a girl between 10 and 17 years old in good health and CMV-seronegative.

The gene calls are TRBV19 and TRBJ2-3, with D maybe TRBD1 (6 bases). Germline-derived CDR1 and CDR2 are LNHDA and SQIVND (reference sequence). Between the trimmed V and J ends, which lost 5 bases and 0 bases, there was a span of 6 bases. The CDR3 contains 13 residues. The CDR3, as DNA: TGTGCCAGTAGTGGACAGAGCACAGATACGCAGTATTTT. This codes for CASSGQSTDTQYF.

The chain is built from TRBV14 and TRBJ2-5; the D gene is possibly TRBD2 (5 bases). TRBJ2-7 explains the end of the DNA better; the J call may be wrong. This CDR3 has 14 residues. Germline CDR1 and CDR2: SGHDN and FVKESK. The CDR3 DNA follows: TGTGCCAGCAGCCACTCTGCGGAGGCCTACGAGCAGTACTTC. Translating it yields CASSHSAEAYEQYF.

CDR3 protein: CASSTQNYLNSPLHF. The CDR3 DNA is TGCGCCAGCAGCACACAAAATTATCTTAATTCACCCCTCCACTTT. The chain uses TRBV5-1 and TRBJ1-6; D gene ambiguous. V was pared by 4 bases and J by 6 bases, with 14 bases between. This CDR3 is 15 amino acids long. Germline assignment: CDR1 SGHRS and CDR2 YFSETQ.

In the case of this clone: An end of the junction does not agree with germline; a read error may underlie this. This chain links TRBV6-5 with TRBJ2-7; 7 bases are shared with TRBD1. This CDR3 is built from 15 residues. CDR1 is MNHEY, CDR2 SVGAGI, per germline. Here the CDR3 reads CTSSTRQGLAGEQYF. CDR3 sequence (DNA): TGTACCAGCAGTACCCGACAGGGTCTCGCGGGCGAGCAGTACTTC.

The CDR3 loop reads CASSFGTGGTTEAFF. CDR3 sequence (DNA): TGCGCCAGCAGCTTCGGGACAGGCGGGACCACTGAAGCTTTCTTT. This sequence joins TRBV5-1 and TRBJ1-1, with 8 bases lining up with TRBD1. Trimming cost V 2 bases and J 4 bases; bases outside gene matches: 7. From germline, CDR1 is SGHRS and CDR2 YFSETQ. The CDR3 sequence is 15 residues long.

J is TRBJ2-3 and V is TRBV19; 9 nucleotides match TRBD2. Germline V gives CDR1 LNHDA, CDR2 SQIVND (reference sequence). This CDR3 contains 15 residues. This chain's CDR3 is CGTAGGSTSTDTQYF. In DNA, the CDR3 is TGTGGTACGGCGGGGGGGTCCACTAGCACAGATACGCAGTATTTT.

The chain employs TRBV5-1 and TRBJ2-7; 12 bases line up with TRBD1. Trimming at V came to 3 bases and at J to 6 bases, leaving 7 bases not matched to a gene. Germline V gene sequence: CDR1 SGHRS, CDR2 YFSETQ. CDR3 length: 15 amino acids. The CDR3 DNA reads TGCGCCAGCAGCTCTGCCGGGACAGGGGGCTCCGAGCAGTACTTC. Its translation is CASSSAGTGGSEQYF.

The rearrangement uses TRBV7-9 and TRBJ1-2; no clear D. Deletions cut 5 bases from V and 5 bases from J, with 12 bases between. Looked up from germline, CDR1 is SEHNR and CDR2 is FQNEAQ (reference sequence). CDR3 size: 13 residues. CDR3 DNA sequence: TGTGCCAGCAGCGGCGGTAGGCGGTATGGCTACACCTTC. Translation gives CASSGGRRYGYTF. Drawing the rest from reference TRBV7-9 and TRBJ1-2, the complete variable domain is DTGVSQNPRHKITKRGQNVTFRCDPISEHNRLYWYRQTLGQGPEFLTYFQNEAQLEKSRLLSDRFSAERPKGSFSTLEIQRTEQGDSAMYLCASSGGRRYGYTFGSGTRLTVV.

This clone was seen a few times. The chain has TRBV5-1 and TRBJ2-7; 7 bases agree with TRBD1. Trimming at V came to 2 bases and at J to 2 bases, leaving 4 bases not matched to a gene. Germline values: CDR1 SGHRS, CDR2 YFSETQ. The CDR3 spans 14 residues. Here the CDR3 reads CASSLTGAAYEQYF. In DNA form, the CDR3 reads TGCGCCAGCAGCTTAACAGGGGCGGCCTACGAGCAGTACTTC.

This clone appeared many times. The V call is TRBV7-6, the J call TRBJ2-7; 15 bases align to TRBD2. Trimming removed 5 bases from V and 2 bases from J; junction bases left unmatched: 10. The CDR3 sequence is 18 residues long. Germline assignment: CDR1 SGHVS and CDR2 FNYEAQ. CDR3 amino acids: CASSRTPGLAGGTYEQYF. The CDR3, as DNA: TGTGCCAGCAGCCGCACCCCTGGACTAGCGGGGGGGACCTACGAGCAGTACTTC.

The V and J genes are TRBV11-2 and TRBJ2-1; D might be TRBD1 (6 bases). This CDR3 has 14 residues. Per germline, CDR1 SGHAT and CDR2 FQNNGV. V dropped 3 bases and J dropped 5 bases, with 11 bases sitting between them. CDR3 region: CASSLQGIDNEQFF. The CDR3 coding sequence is TGTGCCAGCAGCTTGCAGGGGATTGACAATGAGCAGTTCTTC. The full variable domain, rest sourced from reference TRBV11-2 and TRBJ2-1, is EAGVAQSPRYKIIEKRQSVAFWCNPISGHATLYWYQQILGQGPKLLIQFQNNGVVDDSQLPKDRFSAERLKGVDSTLKIQPAKLEDSAVYLCASSLQGIDNEQFFGPGTRLTVL.

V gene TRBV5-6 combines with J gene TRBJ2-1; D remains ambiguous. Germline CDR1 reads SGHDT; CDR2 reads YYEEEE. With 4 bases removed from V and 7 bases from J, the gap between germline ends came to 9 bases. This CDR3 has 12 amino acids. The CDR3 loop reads CASSIDKNEQFF. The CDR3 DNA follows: TGTGCCAGCAGCATAGACAAAAATGAGCAGTTCTTC. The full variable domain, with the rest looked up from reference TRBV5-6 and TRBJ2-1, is DAGVTQSPTHLIKTRGQQVTLRCSPKSGHDTVSWYQQALGQGPQFIFQYYEEEERQRGNFPDRFSGHQFPNYSSELNVNALLLGDSALYLCASSIDKNEQFFGPGTRLTVL.

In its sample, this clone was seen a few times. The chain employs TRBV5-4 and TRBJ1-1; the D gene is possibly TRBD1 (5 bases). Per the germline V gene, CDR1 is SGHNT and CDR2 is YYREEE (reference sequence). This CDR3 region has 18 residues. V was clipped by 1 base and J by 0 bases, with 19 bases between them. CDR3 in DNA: TGTGCCAGCAGCTTGTCCCTTACAGGCCGCAAAATGAACACTGAAGCTTTCTTT. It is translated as CASSLSLTGRKMNTEAFF. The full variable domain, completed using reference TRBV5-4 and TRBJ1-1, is ETGVTQSPTHLIKTRGQQVTLRCSSQSGHNTVSWYQQALGQGPQFIFQYYREEENGRGNFPPRFSGLQFPNYSSELNVNALELDDSALYLCASSLSLTGRKMNTEAFFGQGTRLTVV.

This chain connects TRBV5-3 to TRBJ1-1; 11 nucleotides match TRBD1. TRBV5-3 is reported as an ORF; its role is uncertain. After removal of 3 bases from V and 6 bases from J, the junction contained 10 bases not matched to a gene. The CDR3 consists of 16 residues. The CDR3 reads CARSSEDRGLESEAFF. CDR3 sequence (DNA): TGTGCCAGAAGCTCCGAGGACAGGGGGCTTGAGTCTGAAGCTTTCTTT.

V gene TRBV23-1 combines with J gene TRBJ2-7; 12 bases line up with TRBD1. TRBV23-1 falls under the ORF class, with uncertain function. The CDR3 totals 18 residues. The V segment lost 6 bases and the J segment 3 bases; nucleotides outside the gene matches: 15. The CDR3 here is CASSKTGTGGPGCYEQYF. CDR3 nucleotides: TGCGCCAGCAGCAAGACCGGGACAGGGGGCCCCGGGTGCTACGAGCAGTACTTC.

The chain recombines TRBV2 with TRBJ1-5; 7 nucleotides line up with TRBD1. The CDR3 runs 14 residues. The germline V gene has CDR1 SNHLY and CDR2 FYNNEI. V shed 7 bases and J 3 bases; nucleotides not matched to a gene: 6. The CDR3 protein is CASNLDRVNQPQHF. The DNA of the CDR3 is TGTGCCAGCAACCTTGACAGGGTCAATCAGCCCCAGCATTTT.

The DNA for the CDR3 is TGTGCCAGCAGCCCAGATCACTCTGGAAACACCATATATTTT. Translation: CASSPDHSGNTIYF. This chain links TRBV5-4 with TRBJ1-3; no firm D call. Looked up from germline, CDR1 is SGHNT and CDR2 is YYREEE (reference sequence). Trimming removed 4 bases at V and 0 bases at J, with 8 bases between. The CDR3 covers 14 residues.

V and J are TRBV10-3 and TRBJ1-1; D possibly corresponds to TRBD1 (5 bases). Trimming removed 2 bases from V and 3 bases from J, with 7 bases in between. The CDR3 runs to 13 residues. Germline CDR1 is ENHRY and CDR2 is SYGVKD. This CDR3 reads CAISEVRDTEAFF. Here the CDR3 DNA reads TGTGCCATCAGTGAGGTCAGGGACACTGAAGCTTTCTTT.